These T cell receptor beta chains were read from a single sample in a study of spatial heterogeneity in lung cancer. TCRdb ran MiXCR on the 5' RACE reads and lists one entry per CDR3 protein. The sample has about 94,000 distinct CDR3 sequences; just under 20% are singletons. The sequences come from PBMCs, collected at follow-up. These receptors all stem from a male donor with early-stage non-small cell lung cancer. Both conserved end residues are part of each CDR3. The order of the fields is CDR3 protein, CDR3 DNA, V gene, J gene, D gene, clone size. The D gene is left open where the match is weak. Clone size is stated in some rows and not others, as once, few, many or a class when expanded.

cdr3_aa: CASSVTGETQYF
cdr3_nt: TGCGCCAGCAGCGTAACAGGGGAGACCCAGTACTTC
v_call: TRBV5-1
j_call: TRBJ2-5
d_call: .
clone_size: .

cdr3_aa: CASRMEYSNQPQHF
cdr3_nt: TGTGCCAGCAGGATGGAATATAGCAATCAGCCCCAGCATTTT
v_call: TRBV2
j_call: TRBJ1-5
d_call: .
clone_size: .

cdr3_aa: CASSPGQNSNYGYTF
cdr3_nt: TGTGCCAGCAGCCCCGGACAGAACTCCAACTATGGCTACACCTTC
v_call: TRBV4-2
j_call: TRBJ1-2
d_call: .
clone_size: .

cdr3_aa: CATSRDVNTEAFF
cdr3_nt: TGTGCCACCAGCAGAGATGTCAACACTGAAGCTTTCTTT
v_call: TRBV15
j_call: TRBJ1-1
d_call: .
clone_size: many

cdr3_aa: CASSGVYQETQYF
cdr3_nt: TGTGCCAGCAGTGGGGTGTACCAAGAGACCCAGTACTTC
v_call: TRBV25-1
j_call: TRBJ2-5
d_call: .
clone_size: many

cdr3_aa: CASSLGTDVTEAFF
cdr3_nt: TGTGCCAGCTCACTTGGAACAGATGTAACTGAAGCTTTCTTT
v_call: TRBV18
j_call: TRBJ1-1
d_call: .
clone_size: .

cdr3_aa: CASSVTQGNEQYF
cdr3_nt: TGTGCCAGTAGTGTCACACAGGGGAACGAGCAGTACTTC
v_call: TRBV19
j_call: TRBJ2-7
d_call: TRBD1
clone_size: few

cdr3_aa: CASGKQPMGSPLHF
cdr3_nt: TGTGCCAGCGGCAAACAGCCCATGGGGTCACCCCTCCACTTT
v_call: TRBV7-2
j_call: TRBJ1-6
d_call: .
clone_size: many

cdr3_aa: CSARDNWQETQYF
cdr3_nt: TGCAGTGCTAGAGATAACTGGCAAGAGACCCAGTACTTC
v_call: TRBV20-1
j_call: TRBJ2-5
d_call: .
clone_size: .

cdr3_aa: CASSLTVGDEQFF
cdr3_nt: TGTGCCAGCAGCTTAACGGTCGGGGATGAGCAGTTCTTC
v_call: TRBV7-3
j_call: TRBJ2-1
d_call: .
clone_size: .

cdr3_aa: CASSEHLTPGGGKLFF
cdr3_nt: TGCGCCAGCAGTGAGCACCTTACTCCGGGGGGTGGAAAACTGTTTTTT
v_call: TRBV10-2
j_call: TRBJ1-4
d_call: .
clone_size: .

cdr3_aa: CASSQDLADTEAFF
cdr3_nt: TGTGCCAGCAGCCAAGATCTGGCAGACACTGAAGCTTTCTTT
v_call: TRBV4-2
j_call: TRBJ1-1
d_call: .
clone_size: .

cdr3_aa: CASSVGGGPEETQYF
cdr3_nt: TGTGCCAGCAGCGTAGGAGGAGGGCCGGAAGAGACCCAGTACTTC
v_call: TRBV9
j_call: TRBJ2-5
d_call: .
clone_size: few

cdr3_aa: CSVEPLWGGTEAFF
cdr3_nt: TGCAGCGTTGAACCCCTTTGGGGTGGCACTGAAGCTTTCTTT
v_call: TRBV29-1
j_call: TRBJ1-1
d_call: .
clone_size: .

cdr3_aa: CASSRQGAQIYGYTF
cdr3_nt: TGTGCCAGCAGTCGTCAGGGGGCGCAGATCTATGGCTACACCTTC
v_call: TRBV27
j_call: TRBJ1-2
d_call: TRBD1
clone_size: .

cdr3_aa: CSVVRWGSYEQYF
cdr3_nt: TGCAGCGTTGTGCGATGGGGGTCCTACGAGCAGTACTTC
v_call: TRBV29-1
j_call: TRBJ2-7
d_call: .
clone_size: .

cdr3_aa: CASSLDLGLAGGQFF
cdr3_nt: TGTGCCAGCAGCTTAGATCTGGGACTAGCGGGGGGGCAGTTCTTC
v_call: TRBV7-8
j_call: TRBJ2-1
d_call: TRBD2
clone_size: many

cdr3_aa: CASSVARAGDPNDGANVLTF
cdr3_nt: TGTGCCAGCAGCGTAGCTAGGGCAGGGGACCCTAATGATGGGGCCAACGTCCTGACTTTC
v_call: TRBV9
j_call: TRBJ2-6
d_call: .
clone_size: .

cdr3_aa: CSTRLAGLSDTQYF
cdr3_nt: TGCAGCACCAGACTAGCGGGACTCTCGGATACGCAGTATTTT
v_call: TRBV29-1
j_call: TRBJ2-3
d_call: TRBD2
clone_size: .

cdr3_aa: CSARPHEGGTDTQYF
cdr3_nt: TGCAGTGCTAGACCCCATGAGGGAGGCACAGATACGCAGTATTTT
v_call: TRBV20-1
j_call: TRBJ2-3
d_call: .
clone_size: .

cdr3_aa: CASSLDLAGYYEQYF
cdr3_nt: TGCGCCAGCAGCTTGGATCTAGCGGGATACTACGAGCAGTACTTC
v_call: TRBV5-1
j_call: TRBJ2-7
d_call: TRBD2
clone_size: .

cdr3_aa: CSALEGPSGSSYNEQFF
cdr3_nt: TGCAGTGCCCTAGAGGGGCCTAGCGGGAGTTCCTACAATGAGCAGTTCTTC
v_call: TRBV20-1
j_call: TRBJ2-1
d_call: TRBD2
clone_size: .

cdr3_aa: CASSLLGSMNTEAFF
cdr3_nt: TGTGCCAGCAGCTTACTAGGCAGCATGAACACTGAAGCTTTCTTT
v_call: TRBV7-2
j_call: TRBJ1-1
d_call: .
clone_size: .

cdr3_aa: CSATSGAQGNQPQHF
cdr3_nt: TGCAGCGCCACATCGGGGGCGCAGGGCAATCAGCCCCAGCATTTT
v_call: TRBV29-1
j_call: TRBJ1-5
d_call: .
clone_size: few

cdr3_aa: CASSPGPISGANVLTF
cdr3_nt: TGTGCCAGCAGCCCCGGCCCGATCTCTGGGGCCAACGTCCTGACTTTC
v_call: TRBV7-2
j_call: TRBJ2-6
d_call: .
clone_size: .

cdr3_aa: CASRPTDFGAYGYTF
cdr3_nt: TGTGCCAGCAGACCCACAGATTTCGGTGCCTATGGCTACACCTTC
v_call: TRBV5-6
j_call: TRBJ1-2
d_call: .
clone_size: .

cdr3_aa: CASSYSGTGTYNEQFF
cdr3_nt: TGTGCCAGCAGTTACTCGGGGACAGGGACCTACAATGAGCAGTTCTTC
v_call: TRBV6-2/TRBV6-3
j_call: TRBJ2-1
d_call: TRBD1
clone_size: .

cdr3_aa: CSASGPYEQYF
cdr3_nt: TGCAGTGCTAGTGGCCCCTACGAGCAGTACTTC
v_call: TRBV20-1
j_call: TRBJ2-7
d_call: .
clone_size: many

cdr3_aa: CASSLRTGQSGELFF
cdr3_nt: TGTGCCAGCAGTTTGAGGACAGGGCAATCCGGGGAGCTGTTTTTT
v_call: TRBV12-3/TRBV12-4
j_call: TRBJ2-2
d_call: TRBD1
clone_size: few

cdr3_aa: CASSRRGGANYGYTF
cdr3_nt: TGTGCCAGCAGCCGGCGTGGAGGAGCTAACTATGGCTACACCTTC
v_call: TRBV3-1
j_call: TRBJ1-2
d_call: .
clone_size: few

cdr3_aa: CASSKGHMNTEAFF
cdr3_nt: TGTGCCAGCAGTAAGGGACATATGAACACTGAAGCTTTCTTT
v_call: TRBV7-9
j_call: TRBJ1-1
d_call: .
clone_size: few

cdr3_aa: CSARDLNSPLHF
cdr3_nt: TGCAGTGCTAGAGACCTAAATTCACCCCTCCACTTT
v_call: TRBV20-1
j_call: TRBJ1-6
d_call: .
clone_size: few

cdr3_aa: CASSRTSGGYQQTQYF
cdr3_nt: TGCGCCAGCAGCCGGACTAGCGGGGGGTACCAACAGACCCAGTACTTC
v_call: TRBV4-3
j_call: TRBJ2-5
d_call: TRBD2
clone_size: many

cdr3_aa: CASSLGASGSYEQYF
cdr3_nt: TGTGCCAGCAGCTTAGGGGCTAGCGGGAGCTACGAGCAGTACTTC
v_call: TRBV7-8
j_call: TRBJ2-7
d_call: TRBD2
clone_size: many

cdr3_aa: CASSGTLNQPQHF
cdr3_nt: TGTGCCAGCTCCGGGACCCTCAATCAGCCCCAGCATTTT
v_call: TRBV19
j_call: TRBJ1-5
d_call: .
clone_size: many

cdr3_aa: CASSQVPGIRNEQFF
cdr3_nt: TGTGCCAGCAGCCAAGTGCCAGGGATTCGGAATGAGCAGTTCTTC
v_call: TRBV3-1
j_call: TRBJ2-1
d_call: .
clone_size: few

cdr3_aa: CASSERVPGPSTDTQYF
cdr3_nt: TGTGCCAGCAGTGAAAGGGTCCCGGGTCCTAGCACAGATACGCAGTATTTT
v_call: TRBV2
j_call: TRBJ2-3
d_call: .
clone_size: .

cdr3_aa: CSARDTSGPGGSSTQYF
cdr3_nt: TGCAGTGCTAGAGATACTTCGGGGCCAGGAGGCTCTTCGACCCAGTACTTC
v_call: TRBV20-1
j_call: TRBJ2-5
d_call: .
clone_size: few

cdr3_aa: CSALYGRDGRGIETQYF
cdr3_nt: TGCAGCGCTCTATATGGGAGGGACGGTCGAGGAATAGAGACCCAGTACTTC
v_call: TRBV29-1
j_call: TRBJ2-5
d_call: TRBD2
clone_size: few

cdr3_aa: CASSLDRDRGAYGYTF
cdr3_nt: TGTGCCAGCAGCTTGGACAGGGATAGGGGGGCCTATGGCTACACCTTC
v_call: TRBV28
j_call: TRBJ1-2
d_call: TRBD1
clone_size: .

cdr3_aa: CASTPLSGTGGPLYGYTF
cdr3_nt: TGTGCCAGCACCCCTCTGAGCGGAACAGGGGGGCCCCTTTATGGCTACACCTTC
v_call: TRBV27
j_call: TRBJ1-2
d_call: TRBD1
clone_size: few

cdr3_aa: CASSQGQEFTGELFF
cdr3_nt: TGCGCCAGCAGCCAAGGACAGGAGTTCACCGGGGAGCTGTTTTTT
v_call: TRBV4-1
j_call: TRBJ2-2
d_call: .
clone_size: few

cdr3_aa: CASSLGGSSPGANVLTF
cdr3_nt: TGTGCCAGCAGCTTAGGCGGCTCATCCCCGGGGGCCAACGTCCTGACTTTC
v_call: TRBV7-9
j_call: TRBJ2-6
d_call: .
clone_size: .

cdr3_aa: CASSPLVSGRRETQYF
cdr3_nt: TGTGCCAGCAGCCCTCTGGTTAGCGGGAGGAGAGAGACCCAGTACTTC
v_call: TRBV6-5
j_call: TRBJ2-5
d_call: TRBD2
clone_size: many

cdr3_aa: CASSESDSPNSPLHF
cdr3_nt: TGTGCCAGCAGCGAGTCGGACAGCCCCAATTCACCCCTCCACTTT
v_call: TRBV9
j_call: TRBJ1-6
d_call: .
clone_size: few

cdr3_aa: CASSIPWTGPSPRPRETQYF
cdr3_nt: TGTGCCAGTAGTATACCTTGGACAGGCCCCAGTCCCCGACCAAGAGAGACCCAGTACTTC
v_call: TRBV19
j_call: TRBJ2-5
d_call: TRBD1
clone_size: .

cdr3_aa: CASSRDRGGTGELFF
cdr3_nt: TGTGCCAGCAGCCGTGACAGGGGAGGAACCGGGGAGCTGTTTTTT
v_call: TRBV6-5
j_call: TRBJ2-2
d_call: TRBD1
clone_size: .

cdr3_aa: CASSSHGPANTEAFF
cdr3_nt: TGTGCCAGCAGCTCCCACGGCCCGGCGAACACTGAAGCTTTCTTT
v_call: TRBV7-9
j_call: TRBJ1-1
d_call: .
clone_size: .

cdr3_aa: CASSVPTSPGKEQFF
cdr3_nt: TGTGCCAGCAGCGTACCGACTAGCCCGGGCAAGGAGCAGTTCTTC
v_call: TRBV9
j_call: TRBJ2-1
d_call: TRBD2
clone_size: .

cdr3_aa: CASSRTGYLTGELFF
cdr3_nt: TGTGCCAGCAGCCGGACAGGGTATCTCACCGGGGAGCTGTTTTTT
v_call: TRBV14
j_call: TRBJ2-2
d_call: TRBD1
clone_size: .

cdr3_aa: CASGFSRGRGSFF
cdr3_nt: TGTGCCAGCGGATTTTCCAGGGGCAGGGGCTCTTTCTTT
v_call: TRBV27
j_call: TRBJ1-1
d_call: .
clone_size: .

cdr3_aa: CSARDTGQPLASISYEQYF
cdr3_nt: TGCAGTGCTAGAGATACCGGACAGCCACTAGCATCGATTTCCTACGAGCAGTACTTC
v_call: TRBV20-1
j_call: TRBJ2-7
d_call: .
clone_size: .

cdr3_aa: CASSYRWPLEQYF
cdr3_nt: TGTGCCAGCAGTTACCGTTGGCCCCTCGAGCAGTACTTC
v_call: TRBV6-5
j_call: TRBJ2-7
d_call: .
clone_size: few

cdr3_aa: CSARDRVAGQETQYF
cdr3_nt: TGCAGTGCTAGAGATAGAGTAGCGGGACAAGAGACCCAGTACTTC
v_call: TRBV20-1
j_call: TRBJ2-5
d_call: TRBD2
clone_size: .

cdr3_aa: CASIGRSGQFF
cdr3_nt: TGTGCCAGCATCGGTCGGAGTGGGCAGTTCTTC
v_call: TRBV6-5
j_call: TRBJ2-1
d_call: .
clone_size: few